A selection of T cell receptor beta chains follows, all from one sample in a study of T-cell reconstitution after alpha-beta-depleted transplantation in children. TCRdb independently ran MiXCR on the PCR reads; one entry per CDR3 protein. Of about 460,000 distinct CDR3 sequences detected, approximately 12% appear once; the ten largest clones hold 4.5% to 6%. Specimen: PBMCs from the stem cell graft donor, collected from the stem cell graft. The receptors derive from a human donor who donated a stem cell graft to a child with combined immunodeficiency. CDR3s include the opening cysteine and the closing phenylalanine or tryptophan. Fields, in order: CDR3 length, clone size, D gene, J gene, V gene, CDR3 DNA, CDR3 protein. The D gene is left open where the match is weak. Clone size is not always given. Where it is, it says once, few, many or a class for expanded clones.

14	.	.	TRBJ1-1	TRBV5-1	TGCGCCAGCAGCAAGGGACGGACTAACACTGAAGCTTTCTTT	CASSKGRTNTEAFF
13	.	.	TRBJ2-7	TRBV7-3	TGTGCCAGCAGCCTCCTTAGCGGCTACGAGCAGTACTTC	CASSLLSGYEQYF
14	few	TRBD1	TRBJ2-1	TRBV15	TGTGCCACCAGCAGGGACAGGGAGAGCGATGAGCAGTTCTTC	CATSRDRESDEQFF
15	many	.	TRBJ2-5	TRBV29-1	TGCAGCGTTGGGTCGGAATCGGGTGGAGGTGAGACCCAGTACTTC	CSVGSESGGGETQYF
15	.	TRBD1	TRBJ1-1	TRBV12-3/TRBV12-4	TGTGCCAGCAGTTGGACAGGGAACATGAACACTGAAGCTTTCTTT	CASSWTGNMNTEAFF
15	.	.	TRBJ1-3	TRBV5-1	TGCGCCAGCAGCGCCCGGGGGGTCTCTGGAAACACCATATATTTT	CASSARGVSGNTIYF
15	few	TRBD1	TRBJ2-1	TRBV12-3/TRBV12-4	TGTGCCAGCAGTCCGGGACAGGCCCTAAACAATGAGCAGTTCTTC	CASSPGQALNNEQFF
14	.	TRBD2	TRBJ2-5	TRBV30	TGTGCCTGGAGTGTTGGGGGGGGGCAAGAGACCCAGTACTTC	CAWSVGGGQETQYF
16	.	.	TRBJ2-4	TRBV9	TGTGCCAGCAGCGCCCGAACAGGTCTAGCCAAAAACATTCAGTACTTC	CASSARTGLAKNIQYF
14	many	.	TRBJ1-5	TRBV12-3/TRBV12-4	TGTGCCAGCAGTTCGGACCATAGCAATCAGCCCCAGCATTTT	CASSSDHSNQPQHF
15	few	.	TRBJ2-7	TRBV7-3	TGTGCCAGCAGCTTAACGCCCGGGCTAGAGTACGAGCAGTACTTC	CASSLTPGLEYEQYF
16	.	.	TRBJ1-1	TRBV5-1	TGCGCCAGCAGCTTGGCTCCGGGACCGAAGAACACTGAAGCTTTCTTT	CASSLAPGPKNTEAFF
15	.	TRBD1	TRBJ2-5	TRBV7-7	TGTGCTAGCAGCTTATATGACAGGGGACGGGAGACCCAGTACTTC	CASSLYDRGRETQYF
13	many	.	TRBJ2-1	TRBV12-3/TRBV12-4	TGTGCCAGCAGTTTCCAGGCCGGGACTCCGCAGTTCTTC	CASSFQAGTPQFF
18	.	.	TRBJ2-1	TRBV3-1	TGTGCCAGCAGCCAAGGTATTTTTATAGGGGGGGTCGGCAATGAGCAGTTCTTC	CASSQGIFIGGVGNEQFF
16	.	.	TRBJ2-7	TRBV14	TGTGCCAGCAGCCAAGACCTCGGGACTGCCATACCAGAGCAGTACTTC	CASSQDLGTAIPEQYF
13	few	.	TRBJ2-5	TRBV5-1	TGCGCCAGCAGACTGACGGTCCAAGAGACCCAGTACTTC	CASRLTVQETQYF
15	.	TRBD2	TRBJ2-3	TRBV12-3/TRBV12-4	TGTGCCAGCAATTTCTGGGCGGGAGGGAGAGATACGCAGTATTTT	CASNFWAGGRDTQYF
14	.	.	TRBJ2-7	TRBV7-2	TGTGCCAGCAGCTCTTCGACAAACTCCTACGAGCAGTACTTC	CASSSSTNSYEQYF
12	few	.	TRBJ1-1	TRBV12-3/TRBV12-4	TGTGCCAGCAGTTTAGCTAGGAATGTGGCTTTCTTT	CASSLARNVAFF
15	.	.	TRBJ2-1	TRBV4-1	TGCGCCAGCAGGCAACAGGATAGCTCCTACAATGAGCAGTTCTTC	CASRQQDSSYNEQFF
15	.	.	TRBJ2-1	TRBV2	TGTGCCAGCAGGGTCGGATCTAGCTCCTACAATGAGCAGTTCTTC	CASRVGSSSYNEQFF
15	many	TRBD1	TRBJ2-1	TRBV6-5	TGTGCCAGCAGTACTCAGGGGGCGTCCTACAATGAGCAGTTCTTC	CASSTQGASYNEQFF
14	many	.	TRBJ2-3	TRBV11-2	TGTGCCAGCAGCTTGGGGACCAGGACAGATACGCAGTATTTT	CASSLGTRTDTQYF
15	few	.	TRBJ2-1	TRBV7-2	TGTGCCAGCAGCTTATTCTCGGCAGGGGCGGGTGAGCAGTTCTTC	CASSLFSAGAGEQFF
18	.	TRBD1	TRBJ2-6	TRBV10-3	TGTGCCATCAACACCGAGACAGGGGGTCCTTCTGGGGCCAACGTCCTGACTTTC	CAINTETGGPSGANVLTF
13	few	.	TRBJ1-2	TRBV27	TGTGCCAGCAGTCGGACAGACTACTATGGCTACACCTTC	CASSRTDYYGYTF
15	.	TRBD1	TRBJ2-1	TRBV5-1	TGCGCCAGCAGCTCGACAGGGGAGATCTACAATGAGCAGTTCTTC	CASSSTGEIYNEQFF
16	few	.	TRBJ1-5	TRBV7-9	TGTGCCAGCAGCTTAGTGGGGGCCACGGGAGGTCAGCCCCAGCATTTT	CASSLVGATGGQPQHF
16	many	TRBD2	TRBJ2-1	TRBV7-3	TGTGCCAGCAGCTTATCAGGGACTAGCGGATACAATGAGCAGTTCTTC	CASSLSGTSGYNEQFF
11	few	.	TRBJ1-2	TRBV20-1	TGCAGTGCTAGGGAGGCAGGTGGCTACACCTTC	CSAREAGGYTF
13	.	.	TRBJ2-5	TRBV6-1	TGTGCCAGCAGATCCGGGTCTCAAGAGACCCAGTACTTC	CASRSGSQETQYF
16	few	TRBD1	TRBJ2-7	TRBV6-5	TGTGCCAGCAGTTACCCCCGGACAGGGGGCTCCTACGAGCAGTACTTC	CASSYPRTGGSYEQYF
16	many	TRBD2	TRBJ2-1	TRBV7-2	TGTGCCAGCAGCCCGGAGGATCTAGCGGGGTTCAATGAGCAGTTCTTC	CASSPEDLAGFNEQFF
19	.	TRBD2	TRBJ2-3	TRBV5-1	TGCGCCAGCAGCTTGGGTAGGACTAGCGGGAGGGCCGGCACAGATACGCAGTATTTT	CASSLGRTSGRAGTDTQYF
17	.	TRBD2	TRBJ2-1	TRBV3-1	TGTGCCAGCAGCCGCCAGGGACTAGCGGGAGGGCCCAGGGAGCAGTTCTTC	CASSRQGLAGGPREQFF
15	.	TRBD1	TRBJ2-1	TRBV7-9	TGTGCCAGCAGCTCACCGGGACAGGGCCGTGATGAGCAGTTCTTC	CASSSPGQGRDEQFF
15	many	.	TRBJ2-2	TRBV24-1	TGTGCCACCAGTGATTTGATGGATCACACCGGGGAGCTGTTTTTT	CATSDLMDHTGELFF
17	.	TRBD2	TRBJ2-2	TRBV6-2/TRBV6-3	TGTGCCAGCAGACTTTACGCCGGGACTAGCGTATCCGGGGAGCTGTTTTTT	CASRLYAGTSVSGELFF
14	few	TRBD2	TRBJ2-7	TRBV12-3/TRBV12-4	TGTGCCACCCAGCTAGCGGGGGGCTTGGGCGAGCAGTACTTC	CATQLAGGLGEQYF
14	.	TRBD1	TRBJ2-4	TRBV6-5	TGTGCCAGCAGTTACGGGGACAGGGGGGAAATTCAGTACTTC	CASSYGDRGEIQYF
14	few	TRBD1	TRBJ2-7	TRBV10-3	TGTGCCACCCTTGGGGGCAGGGGGTCTTACGAGCAGTACTTC	CATLGGRGSYEQYF
13	many	.	TRBJ2-7	TRBV7-2	TGTGCCAGCAGCCCAGGGTATAGGTACGAGCAGTACTTC	CASSPGYRYEQYF
12	many	.	TRBJ2-2	TRBV7-2	TGTGCCAGCAGCTTCTCACCCGGGGAGCTGTTTTTT	CASSFSPGELFF
15	few	TRBD1	TRBJ1-4	TRBV15	TGTGCCACCAGCAGAGGGGGGACAGGGTATGAAAAACTGTTTTTT	CATSRGGTGYEKLFF
14	few	.	TRBJ2-5	TRBV27	TGTGCCAGCAGTGTAGGGGGGCGCCAAGAGACCCAGTACTTC	CASSVGGRQETQYF
14	.	.	TRBJ1-1	TRBV6-2/TRBV6-3	TGTGCCAGCAGTTACTTGGGGGGCTCCCCTGAAGCTTTCTTT	CASSYLGGSPEAFF
15	few	.	TRBJ2-1	TRBV7-2	TGTGCCAGCAGCTTAGCGGGAGTTTCTGACAATGAGCAGTTCTTC	CASSLAGVSDNEQFF
16	many	.	TRBJ1-6	TRBV4-3	TGCGCCAGCAGCCAAGATCGGGGGGACTATAATTCACCCCTCCACTTT	CASSQDRGDYNSPLHF
11	many	.	TRBJ2-2	TRBV6-2/TRBV6-3	TGTGCCAGCAGCCCCGGGTGGGAGCTGTTTTTT	CASSPGWELFF
16	few	TRBD1	TRBJ1-1	TRBV5-6	TGTGCCAGCAGCATAACCGGGACAGGACTAAACACTGAAGCTTTCTTT	CASSITGTGLNTEAFF
17	.	TRBD2	TRBJ2-7	TRBV15	TGTGCCACCAGCAGAGATGTAAGCGGGGTCACCTCCGGCGAGCAGTACTTC	CATSRDVSGVTSGEQYF
14	many	TRBD1	TRBJ1-1	TRBV5-1	TGCGCCAGCAGCCTGGGACAGAGGAACACTGAAGCTTTCTTT	CASSLGQRNTEAFF
15	.	.	TRBJ2-7	TRBV7-2	TGTGCCAGCAGCTTACATTCCGGGAGCTCCTACGAGCAGTACTTC	CASSLHSGSSYEQYF
19	.	TRBD1	TRBJ2-4	TRBV18	TGTGCCAGCTCACCTAGGGACAGGGTAGGGGAACACTCCAAAAACATTCAGTACTTC	CASSPRDRVGEHSKNIQYF
11	many	.	TRBJ2-7	TRBV2	TGTGCCAATGGACAGTGGGACGAGCAGTACTTC	CANGQWDEQYF
18	.	.	TRBJ2-7	TRBV5-1	TGCGCCAGCAGCTTGGAACCTAGTGTGAACCGTGTGGAGGACGAGCAGTACTTC	CASSLEPSVNRVEDEQYF
15	few	.	TRBJ2-3	TRBV7-2	TGTGCCAGCAGCTTATATGGGATCGGCGCAGATACGCAGTATTTT	CASSLYGIGADTQYF
13	many	.	TRBJ1-1	TRBV12-3/TRBV12-4	TGTGCCAGCAGTTTAGCCGCGTACACTGAAGCTTTCTTT	CASSLAAYTEAFF
13	many	.	TRBJ1-3	TRBV6-2/TRBV6-3	TGTGCCAGCAGCAGGGTACCTGGAAACACCATATATTTT	CASSRVPGNTIYF